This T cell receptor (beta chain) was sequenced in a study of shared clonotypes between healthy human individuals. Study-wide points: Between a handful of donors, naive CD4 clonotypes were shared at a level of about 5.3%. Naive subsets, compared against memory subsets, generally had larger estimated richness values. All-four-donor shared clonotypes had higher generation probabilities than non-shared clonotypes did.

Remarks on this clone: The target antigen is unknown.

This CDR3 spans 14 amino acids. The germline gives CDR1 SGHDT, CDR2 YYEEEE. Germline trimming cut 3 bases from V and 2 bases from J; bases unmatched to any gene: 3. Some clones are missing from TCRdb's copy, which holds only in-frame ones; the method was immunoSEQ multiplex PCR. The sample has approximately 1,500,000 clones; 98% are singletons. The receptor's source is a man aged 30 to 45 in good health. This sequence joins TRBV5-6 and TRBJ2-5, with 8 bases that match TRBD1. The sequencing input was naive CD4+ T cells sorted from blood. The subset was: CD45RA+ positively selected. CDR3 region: CASSSGQVQETQYF. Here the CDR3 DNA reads TGTGCCAGCAGCTCGGGACAGGTACAAGAGACCCAGTACTTC.